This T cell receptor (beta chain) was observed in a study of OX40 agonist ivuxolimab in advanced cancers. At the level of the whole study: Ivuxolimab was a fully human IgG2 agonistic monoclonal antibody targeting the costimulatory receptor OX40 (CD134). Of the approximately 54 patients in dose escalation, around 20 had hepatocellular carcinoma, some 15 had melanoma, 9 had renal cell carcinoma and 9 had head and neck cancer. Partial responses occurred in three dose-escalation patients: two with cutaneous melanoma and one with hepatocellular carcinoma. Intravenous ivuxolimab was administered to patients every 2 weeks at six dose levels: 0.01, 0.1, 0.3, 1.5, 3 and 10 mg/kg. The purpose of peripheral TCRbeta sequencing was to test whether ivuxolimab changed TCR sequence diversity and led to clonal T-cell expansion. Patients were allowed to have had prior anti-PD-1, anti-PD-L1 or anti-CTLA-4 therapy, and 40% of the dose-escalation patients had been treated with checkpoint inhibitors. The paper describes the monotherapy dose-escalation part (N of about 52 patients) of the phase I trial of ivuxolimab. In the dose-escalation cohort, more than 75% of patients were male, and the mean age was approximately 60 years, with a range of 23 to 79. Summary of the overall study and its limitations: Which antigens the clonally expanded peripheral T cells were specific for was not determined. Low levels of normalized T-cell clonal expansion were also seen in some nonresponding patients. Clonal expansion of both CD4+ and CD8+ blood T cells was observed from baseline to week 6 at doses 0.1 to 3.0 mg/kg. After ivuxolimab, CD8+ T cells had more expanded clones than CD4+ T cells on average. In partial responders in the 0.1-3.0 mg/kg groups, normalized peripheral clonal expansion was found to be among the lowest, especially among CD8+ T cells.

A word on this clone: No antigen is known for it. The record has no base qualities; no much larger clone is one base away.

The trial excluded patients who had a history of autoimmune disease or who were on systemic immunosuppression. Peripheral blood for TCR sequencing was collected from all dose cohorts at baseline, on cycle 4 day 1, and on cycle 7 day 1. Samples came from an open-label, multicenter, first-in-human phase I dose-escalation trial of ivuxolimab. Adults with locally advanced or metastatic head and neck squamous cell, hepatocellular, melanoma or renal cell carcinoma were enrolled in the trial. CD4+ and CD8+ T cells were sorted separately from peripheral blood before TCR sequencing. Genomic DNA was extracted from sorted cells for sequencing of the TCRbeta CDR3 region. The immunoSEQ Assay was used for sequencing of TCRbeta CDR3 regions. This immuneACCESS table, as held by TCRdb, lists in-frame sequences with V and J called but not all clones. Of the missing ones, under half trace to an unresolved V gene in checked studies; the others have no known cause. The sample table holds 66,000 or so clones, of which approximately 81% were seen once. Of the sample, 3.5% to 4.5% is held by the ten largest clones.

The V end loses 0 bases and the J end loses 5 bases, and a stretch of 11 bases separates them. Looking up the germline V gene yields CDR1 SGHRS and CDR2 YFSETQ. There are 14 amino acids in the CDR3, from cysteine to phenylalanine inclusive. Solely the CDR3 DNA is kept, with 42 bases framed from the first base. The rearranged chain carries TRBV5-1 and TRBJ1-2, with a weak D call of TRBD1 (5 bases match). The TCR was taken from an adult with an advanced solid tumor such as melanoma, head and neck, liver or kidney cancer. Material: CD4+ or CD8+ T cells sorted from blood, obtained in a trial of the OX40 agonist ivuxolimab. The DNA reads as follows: TGCGCCAGCAGCTTGGGAGACAGTAATTATGGCTACACCTTC. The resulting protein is CASSLGDSNYGYTF.